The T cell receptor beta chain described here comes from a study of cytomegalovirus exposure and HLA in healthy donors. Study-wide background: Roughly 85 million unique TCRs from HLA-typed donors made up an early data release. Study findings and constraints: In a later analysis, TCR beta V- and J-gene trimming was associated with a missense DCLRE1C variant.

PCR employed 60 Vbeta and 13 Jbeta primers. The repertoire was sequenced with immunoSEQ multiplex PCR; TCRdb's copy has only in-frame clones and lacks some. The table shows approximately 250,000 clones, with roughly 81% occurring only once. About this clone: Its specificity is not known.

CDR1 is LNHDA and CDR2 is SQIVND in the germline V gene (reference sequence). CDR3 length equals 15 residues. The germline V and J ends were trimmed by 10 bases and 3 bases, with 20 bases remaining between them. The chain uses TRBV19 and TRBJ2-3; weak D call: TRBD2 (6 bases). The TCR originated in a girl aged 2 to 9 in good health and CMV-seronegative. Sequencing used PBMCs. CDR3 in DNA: TGTGCCACCAGTACCGGACTAAGGGTGACAGATACGCAGTATTTT. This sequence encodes CATSTGLRVTDTQYF. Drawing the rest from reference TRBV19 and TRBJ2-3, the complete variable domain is DGGITQSPKYLFRKEGQNVTLSCEQNLNHDAMYWYRQDPGQGLRLIYYSQIVNDFQKGDIAEGYSVSREKKESFPLTVTSAQKNPTAFYLCATSTGLRVTDTQYFGPGTRLTVL.